The following is a T cell receptor (beta chain) sequence with its context. Its ends do not fully match the called genes, so a read error is possible. This entry is derived from a study of cytomegalovirus exposure and HLA in healthy donors. There are 11 residues in the CDR3. The germline gives CDR1 LGHNT, CDR2 FRNRAP. The PCR had 60 Vbeta and 13 Jbeta primers. Method: immunoSEQ multiplex PCR; TCRdb's copy keeps in-frame clones and lacks some. The data show roughly 6,100 clones, 51% seen once. Sequencing was done on a sample of PBMCs. This receptor was identified in a man aged 25 to 40 in good health and CMV-seropositive. J is TRBJ2-1 and V is TRBV12-5; D possibly corresponds to TRBD2 (5 bases). CDR3 in DNA: TGTGCTAGTGGTTTGGAGGGAGAGAAGATCTTC. It is translated as CASGLEGEKIF.